Listed here are 17 T cell receptor beta chains from one sample, sequenced in a study of early T cells in non-severe SARS-CoV-2 infection. One entry per CDR3 protein, called by TCRdb with MiXCR from the 5' RACE reads. Altogether under 65,000 distinct CDR3 sequences are present, about 13% being singletons, with the ten largest covering about 10%. Sequencing used whole blood, obtained at baseline. All receptors come from an adult who was a healthcare worker with PCR-confirmed SARS-CoV-2 infection or an uninfected control (not recorded which).

The chain recombines TRBV24-1 with TRBJ1-2, with D possibly matching TRBD1 (5 bases). CDR3 size: 13 residues. Trimming left V 2 bases short and J 4 bases short, with 7 bases between. Germline V CDR1 and CDR2: KGHDR, SFDVKD. In DNA, the CDR3 is TGTGCCACCAGTGATTCTGGGGCCTATGGCTACACCTTC. This translates into CATSDSGAYGYTF.

This clonotype was recorded many times. The rearrangement joins TRBV7-8 to TRBJ1-2; D might be TRBD1 (6 bases). Germline CDR1 SGHVS, CDR2 FQNEAQ. The CDR3 is 15 residues long. Trimming took 5 bases from V and 8 from J, leaving 21 bases between them. The CDR3 region is CASSLGGQRGDGYTF. The CDR3, as DNA: TGTGCCAGCAGCCTAGGAGGACAGCGGGGGGACGGCTACACCTTC.

This clonotype showed up many times. The chain links TRBV3-1 to TRBJ2-7, with 7 bases that match TRBD1. Germline V lookup: CDR1 LGHDT, CDR2 YNNKEL (reference sequence). There are 16 residues in the CDR3. Trimming removed 1 base from V and 6 bases from J; junction bases left unmatched: 12. The chain's CDR3 is CASSQGRGWDRGEQYF. CDR3 in DNA: TGTGCCAGCAGCCAAGGGAGAGGGTGGGACAGAGGCGAGCAGTACTTC.

This clonotype turned up a few times. The chain links TRBV6-4 to TRBJ2-2; D unresolved. Trimming stripped 2 bases from V and 7 bases from J, with 5 bases between. The CDR3 has 12 residues. CDR1 is MRHNA and CDR2 is SNTAGT in the germline V gene. CDR3 protein: CASSDGGGELFF. The CDR3 DNA reads as TGTGCCAGCAGTGACGGCGGCGGGGAGCTGTTTTTT.

V gene TRBV6-6 combines with J gene TRBJ2-7; possibly TRBD1 for D (5 bases). CDR3 size: 14 residues. Germline V gene lookup returns CDR1 MNHNY and CDR2 SVGAGI (reference sequence). Trimming stripped 4 bases from V and 3 bases from J, with 13 bases between. CDR3 sequence reads: CASSSHLGDYEQYF. As DNA, the CDR3 is TGTGCCAGCAGTTCGCATCTAGGGGACTACGAGCAGTACTTC.

The chain employs TRBV5-8 and TRBJ2-7; maybe TRBD1 (6 bases). Germline-derived CDR1 and CDR2 are SGHTS and YDEGEE. V was trimmed by 0 bases and J by 5 bases, leaving 9 bases between them. The CDR3 length is 13 residues. Written as DNA, the CDR3 is TGTGCCAGCAGCTTGGAACAGGGCCACGAGCAGTACTTC. Translation gives CASSLEQGHEQYF.

The chain recombines TRBV7-6 with TRBJ2-5, with D unresolved. The V end was cut by 4 bases, the J end by 3 bases, with 9 bases between. CDR3 length equals 13 residues. CDR1 is SGHVS and CDR2 is FNYEAQ in the germline V gene. This chain's CDR3 is CASSSRLEETQYF. CDR3 sequence (DNA): TGTGCCAGCAGCTCTAGACTCGAAGAGACCCAGTACTTC. The full variable domain, with the rest looked up from reference TRBV7-6 and TRBJ2-5, is GAGVSQSPRYKVTKRGQDVALRCDPISGHVSLYWYRQALGQGPEFLTYFNYEAQQDKSGLPNDRFSAERPEGSISTLTIQRTEQRDSAMYRCASSSRLEETQYFGPGTRLLVL.

In this sample, this clonotype turned up many times. This rearrangement joins TRBV9 to TRBJ2-1; TRBD2 matches at 9 bases. The CDR3 is made up of 15 amino acids. The ends lost 3 bases at V and 2 bases at J; junction bases unmatched: 3. Germline V CDR1 and CDR2: SGDLS, YYNGEE. The CDR3 loop is CASSGSGRTYNEQFF. Here the CDR3 DNA reads TGTGCCAGCAGCGGGAGCGGGAGGACCTACAATGAGCAGTTCTTC. The full variable domain, rest sourced from reference TRBV9 and TRBJ2-1, is DSGVTQTPKHLITATGQRVTLRCSPRSGDLSVYWYQQSLDQGLQFLIQYYNGEERAKGNILERFSAQQFPDLHSELNLSSLELGDSALYFCASSGSGRTYNEQFFGPGTRLTVL.

The V call is TRBV20-1, the J call TRBJ2-7; 8 nucleotides align to TRBD1. CDR1 is DFQATT, CDR2 SNEGSKA, per germline (reference sequence). V trimming: 1 base; J trimming: 7 bases; junction bases outside the gene matches: 12. This CDR3 spans 15 amino acids. The CDR3 DNA follows: TGCAGTGCTAGAGTCCCGCAGCAGGGGGCAGGGGAGCAGTACTTC. Its translation: CSARVPQQGAGEQYF.

V usage is TRBV2 and J usage is TRBJ1-6, with TRBD1 matching over 8 bases. CDR1 is SNHLY and CDR2 is FYNNEI in the germline V gene. The CDR3 consists of 15 residues. V shed 9 bases, J shed 1 base, and the junction held 5 bases outside the gene matches. CDR3 sequence (DNA): TGTGCCAGGAGTACAGGGGGTTCCTATAATTCACCCCTCCACTTT. Protein: CARSTGGSYNSPLHF.

The chain has TRBV29-1 and TRBJ1-1, with D perhaps TRBD1 (6 bases). Germline loops: CDR1 SQVTM, CDR2 ANQGSEA. This CDR3 is 13 amino acids long. V lost 6 bases to trimming and J lost 2 bases, with 13 bases between them. The CDR3 loop is CSVRTDLNTEAFF. The DNA for the CDR3 is TGCAGCGTCCGGACAGACCTTAACACTGAAGCTTTCTTT.

This clonotype was observed a few times. One junction end disagrees with the germline gene, perhaps due to a read error. The chain joins TRBV20-1 to TRBJ1-2, with D maybe TRBD1 (6 bases). CDR3 length equals 13 residues. Germline CDR1 reads DFQATT; CDR2 reads SNEGSKA (reference sequence). This chain's CDR3 is CSAGEGANYGYTF. CDR3 sequence (DNA): TGCAGTGCTGGAGAGGGGGCTAACTATGGCTACACCTTC.

This clonotype has just a few counts. The chain joins TRBV2 to TRBJ2-5, with unresolved D. V lost 7 bases to trimming and J lost 0 bases, with 3 bases between them. The CDR3 has 11 amino acids. Germline assignment: CDR1 SNHLY and CDR2 FYNNEI. For the CDR3, the DNA is TGTGCCAGCAAGTACCAAGAGACCCAGTACTTC. It translates to CASKYQETQYF.

This clonotype was found a few times. CDR3 DNA sequence: TGTGCCAGCTCACAGGGGACTGGGGCAGGTGAGCAGTTCTTC. This encodes CASSQGTGAGEQFF. The chain is built from TRBV18 and TRBJ2-1; the D gene is possibly TRBD2 (6 bases). The germline V gene has CDR1 KGHSH and CDR2 LQKENI. The CDR3 consists of 14 residues. V lost 4 bases and J lost 9, with 16 bases in between.

This clonotype appeared a few times. J is TRBJ1-2 and V is TRBV6-2 or TRBV6-3, with D perhaps matching TRBD1 (6 bases). The length of the CDR3 is 15 residues. V lost 8 bases and J 4 bases, leaving 20 bases between the germline ends. In germline, CDR1 is MNHEY, CDR2 SVGEGT. CDR3 protein: CASERTGRTSYGYTF. Here the CDR3 DNA reads TGTGCCAGCGAGCGAACAGGGAGGACCTCCTATGGCTACACCTTC.

This clonotype was counted only a few times. V usage is TRBV27 and J usage is TRBJ2-7; the D gene is possibly TRBD2 (6 bases). The CDR3 is 14 amino acids. Trimming removed 4 bases from V and 5 bases from J, with 15 bases in between. The germline V gene has CDR1 MNHEY and CDR2 SMNVEV (reference sequence). The CDR3 sequence is CASSSGGPINEQYF. CDR3 nucleotides: TGTGCCAGCAGTTCTGGAGGGCCGATTAACGAGCAGTACTTC.

CDR3 coding DNA: TGTGCCACCAGTGACCCCTCTGGCGGGTCTCACTACAATGAGCAGTTCTTC. This gives the protein CATSDPSGGSHYNEQFF. This chain connects TRBV24-1 to TRBJ2-1, with a possible D match to TRBD2 (5 bases). V lost 4 bases to trimming and J lost 3 bases, with 18 bases between them. There are 17 residues in the CDR3. The germline V gene encodes CDR1 KGHDR and CDR2 SFDVKD.